This passage covers 23 T cell receptor beta chains from one sample sequenced in a study of CD8 T cells in Susac syndrome. The RNA, about 0.5 to 1 ug, was put through reverse transcription using random hexamers. MiXCR, run by TCRdb on the immunoSEQ multiplex PCR reads, gives a single entry per CDR3 protein. Of about 300,000 distinct CDR3 sequences in the sample, approximately 90% were seen once. Material: CD4+ T cells from PBMCs. These receptors were obtained from a human donor with multiple sclerosis.

The V gene is TRBV11-2, the J gene TRBJ2-2; perhaps TRBD1 as D (5 bases). CDR3 size: 18 residues. CDR1 and CDR2 (germline): SGHAT, FQNNGV. Trimming removed 0 bases from V and 6 bases from J, with 20 bases in between. The CDR3 is CASSLDLGVKARAGELFF. The CDR3 DNA reads as TGTGCCAGCAGCTTAGATTTAGGGGTCAAAGCTCGGGCCGGGGAGCTGTTTTTT.

V usage is TRBV6-1 and J usage is TRBJ1-4, with 9 bases that match TRBD1. Trimming at V came to 2 bases and at J to 10 bases, leaving 8 bases not matched to a gene. Germline V CDR1 and CDR2: MNHNS, SASEGT. The CDR3 sequence is 15 residues long. The CDR3 region has the DNA TGTGCCAGCAGTGAAACAGGGGGCGTAGTTGGAAAACTGTTTTTT. It codes for CASSETGGVVGKLFF.

The J gene is TRBJ1-1, the V gene TRBV11-3, with 10 bases matching TRBD1. The V segment lost 11 bases and the J segment 5 bases; nucleotides outside the gene matches: 8. CDR1 and CDR2 from the germline V gene are SGHNT and YENEEA. The CDR3 runs to 13 residues. CDR3 sequence (DNA): TGTGCCGGAGGACAGGGGGAGGGAACTGAAGCTTTCTTT. Its protein is CAGGQGEGTEAFF.

The chain recombines TRBV25-1 with TRBJ2-5, with D possibly TRBD1 on 5 matching bases. There are 15 residues in the CDR3. The V and J ends lost 1 base and 5 bases respectively, with 14 bases between them. Germline V gene sequence: CDR1 MGHDK, CDR2 SYGVNS. CDR3 DNA: TGTGCCAGCAGTGAATCTAGGGGTGGAATGGAGACCCAGTACTTC. Its translation is CASSESRGGMETQYF.

The V and J genes are TRBV3-1 and TRBJ2-5; 8 positions agree with TRBD2. V lost 0 bases, J lost 6 bases, and 6 bases stayed unmatched. The CDR3 loop spans 15 amino acids. Germline V gene sequence: CDR1 LGHDT, CDR2 YNNKEL (reference sequence). In nucleotides, the CDR3 is TGTGCCAGCAGCCAAGAATTCAGCGGGGGACAGACCCAGTACTTC. It specifies CASSQEFSGGQTQYF.

The V call is TRBV3-1, the J call TRBJ2-3; 7 positions match TRBD2. The CDR3 extends over 16 amino acids. The V gene's germline CDR1 is LGHDT and CDR2 YNNKEL (reference sequence). Unmatched junction bases numbered 4, after V lost 1 base and J lost 0 bases. Here the CDR3 DNA reads TGTGCCAGCAGCCAAGTTGGGACTATCAGCACAGATACGCAGTATTTT. This translates into CASSQVGTISTDTQYF.

The V gene is TRBV7-2, the J gene TRBJ2-7, with TRBD2 identical over 14 bases. Germline CDR1 is SGHTA and CDR2 is FQGNSA. V was pared by 5 bases and J by 1 base, with 4 bases of the junction left unmatched. The CDR3 is 16 amino acids. CDR3: CASSGTSGSLSYEQYF. CDR3 bases: TGTGCCAGCAGCGGGACTAGCGGGAGCTTATCCTACGAGCAGTACTTC.

The rearrangement links TRBV29-1 to TRBJ2-5; 8 positions agree with TRBD1. The CDR3 loop spans 14 amino acids. V shed 3 bases, J shed 4 bases, and the junction held 7 bases outside the gene matches. CDR1 and CDR2 (germline): SQVTM, ANQGSEA. The CDR3 DNA reads TGCAGCGTTGATTTGGGGACAGGTGGAGAGACCCAGTACTTC. As protein: CSVDLGTGGETQYF.

This chain connects TRBV6-5 to TRBJ2-2; D is perhaps TRBD2 (5 bases). With 2 bases removed from V and 6 bases from J, the gap between germline ends came to 19 bases. CDR1 and CDR2 (germline): MNHEY, SVGAGI. The CDR3 totals 17 residues. The CDR3, as DNA: TGTGCCAGCAGTTACCTCGTCGCACTAGACTTTTCCGGGGAGCTGTTTTTT. Residues: CASSYLVALDFSGELFF.

As DNA, the CDR3 is TGTGCCAGCTCATCACAATCCTTGACGGCAGGAGTCCTTGAAGCTTTCTTT. Protein sequence: CASSSQSLTAGVLEAFF. V usage is TRBV18 and J usage is TRBJ1-1, with unresolved D. V was trimmed by 5 bases and J by 7 bases, leaving 26 bases between them. This CDR3 region has 17 residues. The germline V gene has CDR1 KGHSH and CDR2 LQKENI. The variable domain in full, completed from reference TRBV18 and TRBJ1-1, reads NAGVMQNPRHLVRRRGQEARLRCSPMKGHSHVYWYRQLPEEGLKFMVYLQKENIIDESGMPKERFSAEFPKEGPSILRIQQVVRGDSAAYFCASSSQSLTAGVLEAFFGQGTRLTVV.

The genes are TRBV6-2 or TRBV6-3 and TRBJ2-3, with a possible D match to TRBD2 (5 bases). Germline V lookup: CDR1 MNHEY, CDR2 SVGEGT. This CDR3 is built from 15 residues. Trimming stripped 0 bases from V and 0 bases from J, with 7 bases between. The CDR3 is CASSYSRTSTDTQYF. In nucleotides, the CDR3 is TGTGCCAGCAGTTACTCACGGACTAGCACAGATACGCAGTATTTT.

The rearrangement links TRBV12-3 or TRBV12-4 to TRBJ2-1, with D perhaps TRBD1 (5 bases). The CDR3 length is 17 residues. Trimming stripped 6 bases from V and 4 bases from J, with 22 bases between. CDR3 region: CASSHPSVGHVYNEQFF. CDR3 nucleotide sequence: TGTGCCAGCAGCCATCCCAGTGTCGGACATGTGTACAATGAGCAGTTCTTC.

This clonotype was counted once. The chain carries TRBV7-9 and TRBJ1-1; tentatively, D is TRBD1 (5 bases). The ends were cut back, 5 bases at V and 1 base at J, with 14 bases in the middle. There are 15 residues in the CDR3. The germline V gene has CDR1 SEHNR and CDR2 FQNEAQ (reference sequence). The CDR3 is CASSHRDPGNTEAFF. The DNA for the CDR3 is TGTGCCAGCAGCCACCGGGACCCTGGGAACACTGAAGCTTTCTTT.

This clonotype is a singleton in its sample. V gene TRBV6-5 combines with J gene TRBJ2-3, with 9 bases fitting TRBD2. Trimming removed 0 bases from V and 3 bases from J; junction bases left unmatched: 19. Looked up from germline, CDR1 is MNHEY and CDR2 is SVGAGI. The CDR3 spans 21 residues. The CDR3 reads CASSYSNDRMEAGGTTDTQYF. In DNA, the CDR3 is TGTGCCAGCAGTTACTCGAACGACAGGATGGAAGCGGGGGGTACGACAGATACGCAGTATTTT.

CDR3 DNA: TGTGCCAGCAGTTGGGGCAAGAACACTGAAGCTTTCTTT. It codes for CASSWGKNTEAFF. The chain is built from TRBV12-3 or TRBV12-4 and TRBJ1-1; possible D gene TRBD1, 5 bases. There are 13 residues in the CDR3. The V end lost 4 bases, the J end lost 1 base, and 7 bases lay between the germline ends.

The chain employs TRBV4-1 and TRBJ2-1; 8 positions match TRBD1. CDR1 and CDR2 from the germline V gene are MGHRA and YSYEKL. This CDR3 has 15 residues. Germline trimming cut 4 bases from V and 0 bases from J; bases unmatched to any gene: 2. The CDR3 protein is CASSPGQGSYNEQFF. The CDR3 DNA is TGCGCCAGCAGCCCTGGACAGGGCTCCTACAATGAGCAGTTCTTC.

The chain combines TRBV5-4 with TRBJ2-3; no definite D call. This CDR3 contains 13 residues. V gave up 2 bases and J gave up 3 bases, with 7 bases separating them. CDR1 is SGHNT and CDR2 is YYREEE in the germline V gene (reference sequence). The CDR3 sequence: CASSFLGTDTQYF. The DNA of the CDR3 is TGTGCCAGCAGCTTTCTTGGAACAGATACGCAGTATTTT. Based on the CDR3 plus reference TRBV5-4 and TRBJ2-3, the full variable domain is ETGVTQSPTHLIKTRGQQVTLRCSSQSGHNTVSWYQQALGQGPQFIFQYYREEENGRGNFPPRFSGLQFPNYSSELNVNALELDDSALYLCASSFLGTDTQYFGPGTRLTVL.

This chain joins TRBV18 and TRBJ2-3; the match to TRBD2 covers 7 bases. This CDR3 has 14 residues. Germline values: CDR1 KGHSH, CDR2 LQKENI. V was clipped by 6 bases and J by 4 bases; unmatched bases: 7. This CDR3 reads CASSRGLEADTQYF. The CDR3 bases are TGTGCCAGCTCGCGAGGACTAGAGGCAGATACGCAGTATTTT.

The chain employs TRBV5-8 and TRBJ2-3, with D perhaps given as TRBD1 or TRBD2 (6 bases each). Trimming stripped 8 bases from V and 3 bases from J, with 13 bases between. This CDR3 comprises 13 residues. Germline V gene lookup returns CDR1 SGHTS and CDR2 YDEGEE. The CDR3 loop reads CARARGRTDTQYF. Here the CDR3 DNA reads TGTGCCAGGGCACGGGGGCGGACAGATACGCAGTATTTT.

V gene TRBV4-1 combines with J gene TRBJ1-4; TRBD1 matches at 8 bases. V lost 0 bases to trimming and J lost 8 bases; unmatched junction nucleotides: 8. Per the germline V gene, CDR1 is MGHRA and CDR2 is YSYEKL. There are 16 residues in the CDR3. Here the CDR3 reads CASSQDIGQGSEKLFF. The CDR3 nucleotides read TGCGCCAGCAGCCAAGATATTGGACAGGGTAGCGAAAAACTGTTTTTT.

This clonotype was recorded only once. The rearrangement joins TRBV7-9 to TRBJ2-7; the D is unclear. V lost 1 base and J 0 bases, leaving 7 bases between the germline ends. Germline CDR1 is SEHNR and CDR2 is FQNEAQ (reference sequence). This CDR3 contains 14 residues. This CDR3 is CASSLEISSYEQYF. In nucleotides, the CDR3 is TGTGCCAGCAGCTTAGAAATAAGCTCCTACGAGCAGTACTTC.

The chain is built from TRBV20-1 and TRBJ2-4; the D gene is possibly TRBD2 (6 bases). Germline V gene sequence: CDR1 DFQATT, CDR2 SNEGSKA (reference sequence). The length of the CDR3 is 16 residues. Trimming pared 6 bases from V and 0 bases from J, leaving 18 bases between. The DNA for the CDR3 is TGCAGTGCCGGAGGAGGGCAGAGCTTAGCCAAAAACATTCAGTACTTC. It translates to CSAGGGQSLAKNIQYF.

This chain links TRBV7-6 with TRBJ2-1; D is possibly TRBD1 or TRBD2 (5 bases each). This CDR3 spans 16 amino acids. The ends were cut back, 5 bases at V and 7 bases at J, with 21 bases in the middle. Germline CDR1 reads SGHVS; CDR2 reads FNYEAQ. The CDR3 sequence: CASSDSRVGVANEQFF. The CDR3 region has the DNA TGTGCCAGCAGCGACTCCAGGGTCGGGGTTGCGAATGAGCAGTTCTTC.